Listed here are 22 T cell receptor beta chains from one sample, sequenced in a study of spatial heterogeneity in lung cancer. Time point meaning: sample taken at primary tumor resection. Whole RNA was taken from tumor, nontumor lung or frozen PBMC; it was then sequenced unsorted. TCRdb re-analysed the 5' RACE reads in MiXCR, keeping a single row per CDR3 protein. In the table there are 45,000 to 55,000 distinct CDR3 sequences, around 5.2% of which are singletons. This sample comprised PBMCs, obtained at surgery. Receptor source: a male donor with early-stage non-small cell lung cancer.

This clonotype occurred many times. V gene TRBV9 combines with J gene TRBJ2-6, with D tentatively TRBD2 (6 bases). Between the trimmed V and J ends, which lost 4 bases and 2 bases, there was a span of 13 bases. CDR1 and CDR2 (germline): SGDLS, YYNGEE. The CDR3 runs 16 residues. CDR3 bases: TGTGCCAGCAGCCCAACGGAGGGTCCTGGGGCCAACGTCCTGACTTTC. Protein sequence: CASSPTEGPGANVLTF.

This clonotype was counted at least ten times. The V and J genes are TRBV14 and TRBJ2-7, with D perhaps TRBD2 (6 bases). Per germline, CDR1 SGHDN and CDR2 FVKESK. The CDR3 contains 15 residues. The ends were cut back, 0 bases at V and 5 bases at J, with 14 bases in the middle. The CDR3 nucleotides are TGTGCCAGCAGCCAAGATCGTACCTGGGGGGACGAGCAGTACTTC. It translates to CASSQDRTWGDEQYF.

This clonotype has ten or more counts. The gene calls are TRBV5-6 and TRBJ2-5; TRBD2 aligns across 10 bases. After removal of 0 bases from V and 4 bases from J, the junction contained 12 bases not matched to a gene. Germline loops: CDR1 SGHDT, CDR2 YYEEEE. CDR3 length equals 18 residues. CDR3 protein: CASSLAKRLAGVPETQYF. DNA for the CDR3: TGTGCCAGCAGCTTGGCCAAGCGTCTAGCGGGGGTCCCAGAGACCCAGTACTTC. The entire variable domain, with the rest obtained from reference TRBV5-6 and TRBJ2-5, is as follows: DAGVTQSPTHLIKTRGQQVTLRCSPKSGHDTVSWYQQALGQGPQFIFQYYEEEERQRGNFPDRFSGHQFPNYSSELNVNALLLGDSALYLCASSLAKRLAGVPETQYFGPGTRLLVL.

This clonotype was seen ten or more times. The CDR3 sequence: CASSDRPSRGGYGYTF. The CDR3 bases are TGTGCCAGCAGTGACCGACCGTCCCGAGGAGGCTATGGCTACACCTTC. This sequence joins TRBV6-4 and TRBJ1-2; D is unresolved. Looked up from germline, CDR1 is MRHNA and CDR2 is SNTAGT. With 2 bases removed from V and 4 bases from J, the gap between germline ends came to 17 bases. This CDR3 spans 16 amino acids.

The chain links TRBV29-1 to TRBJ2-3, with D possibly matching TRBD1 (5 bases). Trimming removed 7 bases from V and 2 bases from J, with 13 bases in between. The CDR3 contains 13 residues. Looked up from germline, CDR1 is SQVTM and CDR2 is ANQGSEA. The CDR3 is CSGDRGDTDTQYF. The CDR3 DNA reads as TGCAGCGGCGACAGAGGCGACACAGATACGCAGTATTTT.

This clonotype was counted ten times or more. The J gene is TRBJ1-1, the V gene TRBV7-9; D gene unclear. There are 13 residues in the CDR3. Germline V gene sequence: CDR1 SEHNR, CDR2 FQNEAQ (reference sequence). Trimming took 5 bases from V and 1 from J, leaving 8 bases between them. CDR3 residues: CASSPTPNTEAFF. For the CDR3, the DNA is TGTGCCAGCAGCCCTACCCCGAACACTGAAGCTTTCTTT.

This chain connects TRBV5-1 to TRBJ2-7; D may be TRBD2 (6 bases). The CDR3 spans 16 residues. The V and J ends lost 2 bases and 1 base respectively, with 16 bases between them. Germline CDR1 and CDR2: SGHRS and YFSETQ. The CDR3 bases are TGCGCCAGCAGCTTAGGAGGGGCCGCGGGGTCCTACGAGCAGTACTTC. As protein: CASSLGGAAGSYEQYF.

The table lists this clonotype with a few counts. CDR3 loop: CASSPGLAREETQYF. CDR3 sequence (DNA): TGTGCCAGCAGCCCCGGACTAGCGCGGGAAGAGACCCAGTACTTC. The genes are TRBV3-1 and TRBJ2-5; 9 positions agree with TRBD2. In germline, CDR1 is LGHDT, CDR2 YNNKEL (reference sequence). With 4 bases clipped from V and 3 bases from J, the junction kept 6 bases outside the gene matches. This CDR3 has 15 residues.

This clonotype was detected only a few times. V usage is TRBV6-1 and J usage is TRBJ2-7; TRBD1 matches at 10 bases. Germline assignment: CDR1 MNHNS and CDR2 SASEGT. The CDR3 has 14 amino acids. V lost 6 bases and J lost 5; bases outside the gene matches: 7. The CDR3 sequence is CASRNDRGLHEQYF. In DNA, the CDR3 is TGTGCCAGCAGGAACGACAGGGGGCTTCACGAGCAGTACTTC.

The chain employs TRBV7-2 and TRBJ2-5; TRBD2 might be the D (6 bases). This CDR3 is 14 amino acids long. The germline CDR1 and CDR2 sequences are SGHTA and FQGNSA. Between the trimmed V and J ends, which lost 2 bases and 5 bases, there was a span of 12 bases. The CDR3 region is CASSLRRGGETQYF. The CDR3, as DNA: TGTGCCAGCAGCTTACGGCGGGGTGGTGAGACCCAGTACTTC.

This clonotype occurred many times. The chain carries TRBV7-9 and TRBJ1-3, with unresolved D. The V end lost 6 bases, the J end lost 0 bases, and 6 bases lay between the germline ends. The CDR3 has 13 amino acids. Germline CDR1 reads SEHNR; CDR2 reads FQNEAQ (reference sequence). CDR3: CASRPASGNTIYF. In DNA, the CDR3 is TGTGCCAGCAGGCCCGCCTCTGGAAACACCATATATTTT.

This clonotype was seen many times. The rearrangement links TRBV12-3 or TRBV12-4 to TRBJ2-2, with 9 bases identical to TRBD2. Trimming cost V 3 bases and J 3 bases; bases outside gene matches: 5. This CDR3 has 16 amino acids. The CDR3 protein is CASSFQAGGYTGELFF. CDR3 nucleotides: TGTGCCAGCAGTTTCCAAGCGGGAGGATACACCGGGGAGCTGTTTTTT.

This clonotype was seen many times. The rearrangement joins TRBV11-2 to TRBJ2-4; 9 positions match TRBD1. The trim removed 3 bases at V and 8 bases at J, leaving 8 bases unmatched. The CDR3 is 15 amino acids. Looked up from germline, CDR1 is SGHAT and CDR2 is FQNNGV. CDR3 sequence: CASSLWDRVEDIQYF. The CDR3 bases are TGTGCCAGCAGCTTGTGGGACAGGGTGGAGGACATTCAGTACTTC.

The sample holds many counts of this clonotype. The V call is TRBV29-1, the J call TRBJ2-1, with D hard to call. The germline gives CDR1 SQVTM, CDR2 ANQGSEA. The CDR3 totals 13 residues. V was clipped by 7 bases and J by 2 bases, with 12 bases between them. The CDR3 loop is CSGVRLAYNEQFF. The CDR3 region has the DNA TGCAGCGGGGTGCGTCTCGCCTACAATGAGCAGTTCTTC.

The CDR3 DNA is TGTGCCAGCAGCGGGGGACAGACCTACGAGCAGTACTTC. This gives the protein CASSGGQTYEQYF. J is TRBJ2-7 and V is TRBV9; 7 positions match TRBD1. Germline V gene sequence: CDR1 SGDLS, CDR2 YYNGEE. This CDR3 has 13 residues. Trimming took 3 bases from V and 2 from J; bases not matched to a gene: 2.

This clonotype was seen ten or more times. The rearrangement links TRBV11-3 to TRBJ2-5; the D gene is possibly TRBD1 (5 bases). Trimming shortened V by 1 base and J by 5 bases, and 14 bases separated the two germline ends. The CDR3 has 15 residues. CDR1 is SGHNT, CDR2 YENEEA, per germline. Here the CDR3 DNA reads TGTGCCAGCAGCTTAGGGGTCAGGGATGAGGAGACCCAGTACTTC. Its protein is CASSLGVRDEETQYF.

This clonotype was detected a few times. This chain joins TRBV7-2 and TRBJ2-7; 13 bases are shared with TRBD2. Germline assignment: CDR1 SGHTA and CDR2 FQGNSA. Unmatched junction bases numbered 8, after V lost 4 bases and J lost 2 bases. This CDR3 has 17 amino acids. DNA for the CDR3: TGTGCCAGCAGCTCAGGACTAGCGGGAGACCCACCCTACGAGCAGTACTTC. The encoded protein is CASSSGLAGDPPYEQYF.

The sample holds many counts of this clonotype. The chain has TRBV15 and TRBJ1-1; no reliable D call. The CDR3 totals 14 residues. The germline V gene has CDR1 LNHNV and CDR2 YYDKDF (reference sequence). V lost 1 base and J lost 1, with 7 bases in between. CDR3 DNA: TGTGCCACCAGCAGAGTAAGGACGAACACTGAAGCTTTCTTT. Translated, it gives CATSRVRTNTEAFF.

This clonotype was counted at least ten times. The rearrangement uses TRBV7-2 and TRBJ2-1, with D hard to call. Germline CDR1 and CDR2: SGHTA and FQGNSA. Trimming cost V 2 bases and J 0 bases, with 5 bases left between them. The CDR3 consists of 14 residues. The CDR3: CASSLPSSYNEQFF. The CDR3 DNA sequence: TGTGCCAGCAGCTTACCGAGCTCCTACAATGAGCAGTTCTTC.

The CDR3 DNA reads TGTGCCAGCAGCCCAGGACTAGCGGGAGTAGATACGCAGTATTTT. Translated: CASSPGLAGVDTQYF. The V and J genes are TRBV7-6 and TRBJ2-3; 13 positions match TRBD2. V shed 5 bases, J shed 5 bases, and the junction held 4 bases outside the gene matches. CDR1 and CDR2 (germline): SGHVS, FNYEAQ. The CDR3 is 15 residues long. Complete variable domain (other parts from reference TRBV7-6 and TRBJ2-3): GAGVSQSPRYKVTKRGQDVALRCDPISGHVSLYWYRQALGQGPEFLTYFNYEAQQDKSGLPNDRFSAERPEGSISTLTIQRTEQRDSAMYRCASSPGLAGVDTQYFGPGTRLTVL.

This clonotype has ten or more counts. The chain is built from TRBV20-1 and TRBJ2-3, with D perhaps matching TRBD2 (5 bases). In germline, CDR1 is DFQATT, CDR2 SNEGSKA (reference sequence). V lost 5 bases and J 1 base, leaving 7 bases between the germline ends. This CDR3 spans 12 amino acids. As DNA, the CDR3 is TGCAGTGCTGAACTAGGCACAGATACGCAGTATTTT. It yields the protein CSAELGTDTQYF.

This clonotype occurred many times. This rearrangement joins TRBV9 to TRBJ1-4; D not resolved. The CDR3 length is 16 residues. V lost 0 bases and J lost 6, with 15 bases in between. Germline CDR1 is SGDLS and CDR2 is YYNGEE. The DNA of the CDR3 is TGTGCCAGCAGCGTAGGTTGGTCGGTAATTGATGAAAAACTGTTTTTT. Encoded protein: CASSVGWSVIDEKLFF.